This T cell receptor (beta chain) appears in the sequencing data of a study of immune heterogeneity within non-small cell lung tumors. Looked up from germline, CDR1 is SQVTM and CDR2 is ANQGSEA. V lost 0 bases and J lost 0, with 14 bases in between. The CDR3 sequence is 17 residues long. General study findings and limits: Identical dominant CDR3 beta clonotypes were found recurring across a patient's tumor sites, along with site-unique high-frequency clones.

TCRs were amplified from 600 ng gDNA of bulk tumor per sample. During surgery, each primary tumor gave multiple biopsies spaced as far apart as possible. Curative operations were performed on patients who had untreated, newly diagnosed non-small cell lung cancer. Concerning this clonotype itself: As yet, its antigen is unknown.

Multiplex PCR was performed with 32 V and 13 J primers, and it amplified TCR beta CDR3. TCRdb called the multiplex PCR reads again in MiXCR, with one record for every CDR3 protein. The data hold roughly 6,500 distinct CDR3 sequences, with roughly a fifth observed a single time. Sequencing used lung tumor tissue. The chain recombines TRBV29-1 with TRBJ2-2; D is undetermined. This receptor was taken from a female donor with non-small cell lung cancer. This chain's CDR3 is CSVEDAEIYPNTGELFF. The CDR3, as DNA: TGCAGCGTTGAAGATGCAGAGATTTACCCGAACACCGGGGAGCTGTTTTTT.